Listed here are 17 T cell receptor beta chains from one sample, sequenced in a study of blood T cell repertoires in COVID-19. Generated by immunoSEQ multiplex PCR, the TCRdb table keeps only in-frame clones and is missing some. The sample shows roughly 440,000 clones, approximately 90% of them seen only once. The sequencing sample was made of peripheral blood. These receptors came from a woman aged 45 to 65 with COVID-19, enrolled during active disease.

Concerning this clone: The sample carries other DNA sequences with the same CDR3. The rearrangement uses TRBV4-1 and TRBJ1-2; D may be TRBD1 (6 bases). CDR1 is MGHRA, CDR2 YSYEKL, per germline. V was cut by 0 bases and J by 2 bases, with 7 bases left in between. The CDR3 runs to 14 residues. The CDR3 region has the DNA TGCGCCAGCAGCCAAGATAGGGGGAACTATGGCTACACCTTC. As protein: CASSQDRGNYGYTF.

This clone occurred a few times. This chain links TRBV2 with TRBJ1-5; D is ambiguous. The CDR3 consists of 14 residues. Germline V gene lookup returns CDR1 SNHLY and CDR2 FYNNEI. Trimming left V 6 bases short and J 0 bases short, with 9 bases between. The CDR3 is CASRTSSSNQPQHF. CDR3 DNA sequence: TGTGCCAGCAGGACAAGCAGTAGCAATCAGCCCCAGCATTTT.

The rearrangement uses TRBV6-5 and TRBJ2-7, with D tentatively TRBD2 (6 bases). V dropped 7 bases and J dropped 5 bases, with 18 bases sitting between them. This CDR3 has 14 amino acids. Germline assignment: CDR1 MNHEY and CDR2 SVGAGI. CDR3 sequence: CASTPSGTFDEQYF. DNA for the CDR3: TGTGCCAGCACACCTTCCGGGACTTTCGACGAGCAGTACTTC.

This clone was observed a few times. The V call is TRBV4-1, the J call TRBJ1-2; possible D gene TRBD1, 5 bases. Trimming removed 2 bases at V and 5 bases at J, with 15 bases between. This CDR3 has 15 amino acids. CDR1 and CDR2 (germline): MGHRA, YSYEKL. CDR3 in amino acids: CASSQSPGRGYGYTF. In DNA, the CDR3 is TGCGCCAGCAGCCAAAGTCCGGGGCGGGGATATGGCTACACCTTC.

The chain uses TRBV5-1 and TRBJ2-1; 8 bases line up with TRBD2. Germline-derived CDR1 and CDR2 are SGHRS and YFSETQ. The CDR3 runs 16 residues. V trimming: 4 bases; J trimming: 0 bases; junction bases outside the gene matches: 6. CDR3 sequence: CASSADTSGSYNEQFF. The CDR3 DNA follows: TGCGCCAGCAGCGCAGATACTAGCGGCTCCTACAATGAGCAGTTCTTC. Full variable domain (remainder filled in from reference TRBV5-1 and TRBJ2-1): KAGVTQTPRYLIKTRGQQVTLSCSPISGHRSVSWYQQTPGQGLQFLFEYFSETQRNKGNFPGRFSGRQFSNSRSEMNVSTLELGDSALYLCASSADTSGSYNEQFFGPGTRLTVL.

This clone has only one observation. The chain recombines TRBV5-6 with TRBJ2-1, with a weak D call TRBD1 (5 bases). The CDR3 spans 12 residues. Deletions cut 4 bases from V and 6 bases from J, with 8 bases between. Germline V gene sequence: CDR1 SGHDT, CDR2 YYEEEE. The CDR3 DNA is TGTGCCAGCAGCGGGCAGGGCAATGAGCAGTTCTTC. Protein sequence: CASSGQGNEQFF.

This clone has a handful of counts. DNA for the CDR3: TGTGCCAGCAGTTGGTCTACTGGCACTGAAGCTTTCTTT. It encodes CASSWSTGTEAFF. The chain couples TRBV6-2 or TRBV6-3 to TRBJ1-1; D unresolved. The V gene's germline CDR1 is MNHEY and CDR2 SVGEGT. There are 13 residues in the CDR3. V lost 4 bases to trimming and J lost 4 bases, with 10 bases between them.

This clone was detected once. The chain uses TRBV11-2 and TRBJ1-2; D possibly corresponds to TRBD1 (5 bases). Trimming pared 1 base from V and 7 bases from J, leaving 10 bases between. The CDR3 is made up of 13 amino acids. The germline V gene has CDR1 SGHAT and CDR2 FQNNGV. In DNA, the CDR3 is TGTGCCAGCAGCTTAGTTGGGGGAGGTGGCTACACCTTC. It is translated as CASSLVGGGGYTF.

The chain employs TRBV4-1 and TRBJ2-7; 10 nucleotides line up with TRBD2. This CDR3 contains 14 residues. Germline assignment: CDR1 MGHRA and CDR2 YSYEKL. With V trimmed by 6 bases and J by 6 bases, 8 bases remained unmatched. The CDR3 is CASSQRGGEVEQYF. The CDR3 nucleotides read TGCGCCAGCAGTCAGCGGGGGGGCGAGGTCGAGCAGTACTTC.

V is TRBV5-1 and J is TRBJ1-1; D perhaps matches TRBD1 (6 bases). The CDR3 sequence is 15 residues long. Per germline, CDR1 SGHRS and CDR2 YFSETQ. V dropped 0 bases and J dropped 1 base, with 10 bases sitting between them. The CDR3 sequence is CASSLAQGTNTEAFF. The CDR3, as DNA: TGCGCCAGCAGCTTGGCCCAGGGGACGAACACTGAAGCTTTCTTT.

This clone was seen ten or more times. The V and J genes are TRBV5-5 and TRBJ2-5, with 8 bases aligning to TRBD2. In germline, CDR1 is SGHKS, CDR2 YYEKEE (reference sequence). The CDR3 has 17 residues. V was clipped by 0 bases and J by 5 bases; unmatched bases: 12. The CDR3 DNA reads TGTGCCAGCAGCTTGGCCACCGGGGGGGCAATTGGGGAGACCCAGTACTTC. Its protein product is CASSLATGGAIGETQYF.

This chain's CDR3 is CASRAGTPYGYTF. CDR3 in DNA: TGTGCCAGCAGGGCCGGGACACCTTATGGCTACACCTTC. This chain uses TRBV6-5 with TRBJ1-2, with TRBD1 as a possible D gene (6 bases). The ends were cut back, 6 bases at V and 5 bases at J, with 13 bases in the middle. The CDR3 is 13 residues long. Germline lookup yields CDR1 MNHEY and CDR2 SVGAGI.

The gene calls are TRBV9 and TRBJ2-3; 10 bases align to TRBD2. J gave up 4 bases and V 4 bases, and 12 bases lay outside the gene matches. The CDR3 spans 17 residues. In germline, CDR1 is SGDLS, CDR2 YYNGEE. CDR3 nucleotides: TGTGCCAGCAGCTCTGTCTTAGCGGGGGGCGGCGCAGATACGCAGTATTTT. Translation gives CASSSVLAGGGADTQYF.

This chain links TRBV9 with TRBJ2-3; D uncertain. Germline values: CDR1 SGDLS, CDR2 YYNGEE. Trimming took 0 bases from V and 0 from J, leaving 11 bases between them. This CDR3 spans 16 amino acids. The CDR3 DNA follows: TGTGCCAGCAGCGTAGCTTTAGCACTAAGCACAGATACGCAGTATTTT. Translated, it gives CASSVALALSTDTQYF.

Notes on this clone: The identical CDR3 is also encoded by other nucleotide sequences in the sample. The chain uses TRBV2 and TRBJ2-3, with D tentatively TRBD2 (6 bases). Germline CDR1 is SNHLY and CDR2 is FYNNEI. The V end was cut by 4 bases, the J end by 4 bases, with 9 bases between. The CDR3 sequence is 13 residues long. CDR3 nucleotides: TGTGCCAGCAGTGGGGGCGGGGCAGATACGCAGTATTTT. This gives the protein CASSGGGADTQYF.

The V and J genes are TRBV6-6 and TRBJ1-4; the D gene is possibly TRBD1 (6 bases). The ends were cut back, 6 bases at V and 4 bases at J, with 12 bases in the middle. This CDR3 contains 14 residues. Germline-derived CDR1 and CDR2 are MNHNY and SVGAGI (reference sequence). CDR3 DNA sequence: TGTGCCAGCAGAGGGGTAGGGGGTAATGAAAAACTGTTTTTT. Encoded protein: CASRGVGGNEKLFF.

Only one count was recorded for this clone. The CDR3 sequence: CASSQTGRPNTGELFF. In DNA form, the CDR3 reads TGTGCCAGCAGCCAGACAGGCCGCCCGAACACCGGGGAGCTGTTTTTT. The chain recombines TRBV5-4 with TRBJ2-2; D possibly corresponds to TRBD1 (6 bases). Germline assignment: CDR1 SGHNT and CDR2 YYREEE (reference sequence). The CDR3 is 16 amino acids. Trimming shortened V by 4 bases and J by 0 bases, and 13 bases separated the two germline ends.